This is a list of T cell receptor beta chains from one sample in a study of shared clonotypes between healthy human individuals. Clones were read by immunoSEQ multiplex PCR, and TCRdb kept only the in-frame ones, dropping some. The table lists about 2,200,000 clones, around 93% of them singletons. What was sequenced was naive CD8+ T cells from PBMCs. These receptor sequences come from a man between 18 and 29 years old in good health. Some clones in this sample may be carry-over from other donors' samples. Both conserved end residues are part of each CDR3. D genes are given only for firm matches. Some rows have no size entry. The others give once, few or many, or a class for an expanded clone.

j_gene,d_gene,abundance,len,v_gene,CDR3aa,CDR3nt
TRBJ1-5,-,-,14,TRBV6-1,CASSDQGSNQPQHF,TGTGCCAGCAGTGACCAGGGAAGTAATCAGCCCCAGCATTTT
TRBJ2-1,TRBD2,once,13,TRBV15,CATSTRTSNEQFF,TGTGCCACCAGCACCCGGACTAGCAATGAGCAGTTCTTC
TRBJ1-1,-,few,13,TRBV14,CASSQLRATEAFF,TGTGCCAGCAGCCAGCTCAGGGCCACTGAAGCTTTCTTT
TRBJ1-3,-,-,15,TRBV2,CASSEGQGPGNTIYF,TGTGCCAGCAGTGAAGGTCAGGGGCCTGGAAACACCATATATTTT
TRBJ1-3,TRBD1,-,14,TRBV6-1,CASTGTGAGNTIYF,TGTGCCAGCACAGGGACAGGGGCTGGAAACACCATATATTTT
TRBJ2-7,TRBD2,-,21,TRBV7-8,CASSSGTSGSSNRINSYEQYF,TGTGCCAGCAGCTCCGGGACTAGCGGGTCGTCTAATCGAATTAACTCCTACGAGCAGTACTTC
TRBJ2-7,TRBD2,-,16,TRBV7-9,CASSSVGTSGNYEQYF,TGTGCCAGCAGCTCCGTAGGGACTAGCGGGAACTACGAGCAGTACTTC
TRBJ1-1,-,-,13,TRBV27,CASSFAFYTEAFF,TGTGCCAGCAGTTTTGCCTTTTACACTGAAGCTTTCTTT
TRBJ2-7,-,-,18,TRBV12-1,CASSWGEGRDRGYYEQYF,TGTGCCAGCAGCTGGGGAGAGGGGCGGGACCGGGGGTATTACGAGCAGTACTTC
TRBJ1-3,-,-,20,TRBV9,CASSVSWRGVPSGAGNTIYF,TGTGCCAGCAGCGTATCGTGGCGCGGGGTTCCTTCGGGCGCTGGAAACACCATATATTTT
TRBJ1-2,-,once,17,TRBV9,CASSASLKGQGGYGYTF,TGTGCCAGCAGCGCCTCACTCAAGGGCCAGGGAGGATATGGCTACACCTTC
TRBJ2-1,-,-,15,TRBV9,CASSVAGDPYNEQFF,TGTGCCAGCAGCGTAGCGGGAGATCCCTACAATGAGCAGTTCTTC
TRBJ1-3,-,-,16,TRBV7-9,CASSPRDSFSGNTIYF,TGTGCCAGCAGCCCCAGGGATTCCTTCTCTGGAAACACCATATATTTT
TRBJ1-5,-,once,15,TRBV9,CASSVYPGPNQPQHF,TGTGCCAGCAGCGTATATCCAGGACCCAATCAGCCCCAGCATTTT
TRBJ2-1,TRBD1,-,14,TRBV6-6,CATEGQGAGNEQFF,TGTGCCACCGAGGGACAGGGGGCCGGCAATGAGCAGTTCTTC
TRBJ1-1,-,-,14,TRBV5-4,CASSSSGRGTEAFF,TGTGCCAGCAGCTCCTCTGGGCGAGGCACTGAAGCTTTCTTT
TRBJ2-7,-,-,15,TRBV28,CASSYYMTGTYEQYF,TGTGCCAGCAGTTACTACATGACAGGAACCTACGAGCAGTACTTC
TRBJ2-7,TRBD1,-,13,TRBV27,CASSLGTGTAQYF,TGTGCCAGCAGTTTGGGGACAGGGACGGCTCAGTACTTC
TRBJ1-1,-,-,14,TRBV10-3,CAINQTGVADGAFF,TGTGCCATCAACCAAACTGGGGTTGCTGACGGAGCTTTCTTT
TRBJ2-7,TRBD1,-,15,TRBV5-4,CASSSSRDRAYEQYF,TGTGCCAGCAGCTCGTCCCGGGACAGGGCCTACGAGCAGTACTTC
TRBJ1-3,-,once,16,TRBV28,CASSLLTASSGNTIYF,TGTGCCAGCAGTTTATTGACAGCCAGCTCTGGAAACACCATATATTTT
TRBJ2-3,-,-,12,TRBV10-3,CAISDSTDTQYF,TGTGCCATCAGCGATAGCACAGATACGCAGTATTTT
TRBJ2-5,TRBD2,once,15,TRBV11-2,CASSVRRTSQETQYF,TGTGCCAGCAGCGTACGTAGGACTAGCCAAGAGACCCAGTACTTC
TRBJ2-3,TRBD2,-,15,TRBV7-8,CASSPWGGGTDTQYF,TGTGCCAGCAGCCCCTGGGGGGGTGGCACAGATACGCAGTATTTT
TRBJ2-7,TRBD1,-,13,TRBV7-1,CASSWTGYSEQYF,TGTGCCAGCAGCTGGACAGGGTACAGCGAGCAGTACTTC
TRBJ1-1,TRBD1,-,13,TRBV18,CASSPPDREGAFF,TGTGCCAGCTCACCACCCGACAGGGAAGGGGCTTTCTTT
TRBJ2-7,TRBD2,-,15,TRBV13,CASSPGTSGSYEQYF,TGTGCCAGCAGCCCCGGGACTAGCGGGAGCTACGAGCAGTACTTC
TRBJ1-2,-,-,14,TRBV30,CAWSGGAGIDGYTF,TGTGCCTGGTCCGGGGGGGCAGGGATCGATGGCTACACCTTC
TRBJ1-1,-,-,13,TRBV19,CASTGTANTEAFF,TGTGCCAGTACCGGGACCGCAAACACTGAAGCTTTCTTT
TRBJ1-3,-,-,15,TRBV12-5,CASDPPIRSGNTIYF,TGTGCTAGTGACCCCCCAATCCGCTCTGGAAACACCATATATTTT
TRBJ2-5,TRBD1,-,15,TRBV19,CASSITDRALETQYF,TGTGCCAGTAGTATCACGGACAGGGCGCTGGAGACCCAGTACTTC
TRBJ2-7,-,once,11,TRBV29-1,CSVWDTYEQYF,TGCAGCGTTTGGGATACCTACGAGCAGTACTTC
TRBJ2-1,TRBD1,-,12,TRBV27,CASGQGVKQEFF,TGTGCCAGCGGCCAGGGGGTGAAGCAAGAGTTCTTC
TRBJ1-2,-,-,15,TRBV27,CASSPRAAPVWGYTF,TGTGCCAGCAGTCCCCGCGCAGCCCCGGTTTGGGGCTACACCTTC
TRBJ2-6,TRBD1,-,18,TRBV11-2,CASSEDRGHYTGANVLTF,TGTGCCAGCAGCGAGGACAGGGGGCACTACACTGGGGCCAACGTCCTGACTTTC
TRBJ2-4,TRBD2,-,14,TRBV5-4,CASSSSGVENIQYF,TGTGCCAGCAGCTCCAGCGGGGTCGAAAACATTCAGTACTTC
TRBJ1-2,-,-,17,TRBV27,CASSLSRSTGNNYGYTF,TGTGCCAGCAGTTTATCTAGGTCCACAGGGAATAACTATGGCTACACCTTC
TRBJ2-7,TRBD1,-,13,TRBV5-6,CASSLGTGGEQYF,TGTGCCAGCAGCTTGGGGACAGGGGGCGAGCAGTACTTC
TRBJ1-2,TRBD1,-,13,TRBV11-2,CASSSGGAYGYTF,TGTGCCAGCAGCTCAGGGGGGGCTTATGGCTACACCTTC
TRBJ2-7,-,once,14,TRBV4-1,CASSQEGPNYEQYF,TGCGCCAGCAGCCAAGAGGGGCCGAACTACGAGCAGTACTTC
TRBJ1-2,TRBD1,-,15,TRBV19,CASSPTGETNYGYTF,TGTGCCAGTAGTCCGACAGGGGAAACGAACTATGGCTACACCTTC
TRBJ1-1,-,once,14,TRBV6-1,CASSEGVRPIEAFF,TGTGCCAGCAGTGAAGGGGTACGTCCTATAGAGGCTTTCTTT
TRBJ2-7,-,-,13,TRBV11-3,CASSPRGSYEQYF,TGTGCCAGCAGCCCCCGTGGTTCCTACGAGCAGTACTTC
TRBJ2-3,-,-,14,TRBV4-1,CASSQNVYTDTQYF,TGCGCCAGCAGCCAGAACGTTTACACAGATACGCAGTATTTT
TRBJ2-7,-,-,15,TRBV27,CASRQSGGVGYEQYF,TGTGCCAGCAGGCAAAGTGGGGGCGTCGGTTACGAGCAGTACTTC
TRBJ1-6,-,-,12,TRBV4-1,CASSQKNSPLHF,TGCGCCAGCAGCCAAAAAAATTCACCCCTCCACTTT
TRBJ2-7,-,-,14,TRBV7-8,CASSWQQETYEQYF,TGTGCCAGCAGCTGGCAACAGGAAACCTACGAGCAGTACTTC
TRBJ2-1,TRBD2,-,18,TRBV9,CASSVERVAGGPGNEQFF,TGTGCCAGCAGCGTAGAGAGAGTGGCGGGAGGGCCGGGGAATGAGCAGTTCTTC
TRBJ2-7,-,-,14,TRBV27,CASSLRPTGYEQYF,TGTGCCAGCAGTTTACGACCGACAGGTTACGAGCAGTACTTC
TRBJ2-7,-,-,12,TRBV29-1,CSVRGDWAEQYF,TGCAGTGTCCGGGGCGATTGGGCCGAGCAGTACTTC
TRBJ2-1,-,-,15,TRBV5-6,CASSFTRGGGHEQFF,TGTGCCAGCAGCTTCACGCGGGGAGGGGGCCATGAGCAGTTCTTC
TRBJ1-2,-,-,13,TRBV29-1,CSVVLGDNYGYTF,TGCAGCGTTGTTCTCGGGGATAACTATGGCTACACCTTC